This TCR beta chain comes out of a study of cytomegalovirus exposure and HLA in healthy donors. This CDR3 spans 17 amino acids. V lost 5 bases, J lost 1 base, and 6 bases stayed unmatched. The germline V gene encodes CDR1 LNHDA and CDR2 SQIVND (reference sequence). Study-level results: Accounts indicate the classifier identified cytomegalovirus status with strong specificity and sensitivity. DRB1 showed the most TCR associations and HLA-C the fewest in a later analysis, as rates varied by HLA locus.

PCR primers comprised 60 Vbeta and 13 Jbeta primers. Original data processing: An analysis performed later counted roughly 80 million unique TCR beta chains (approximately 10 million of them shared). Method: immunoSEQ multiplex PCR; TCRdb's copy keeps in-frame clones and lacks some. V, J and clone size were drawn from that table, and D and trimming were deduced from the DNA. Of 95,000 to 110,000 clones listed, about 81% are singletons. Details on this clone: Antigen unknown.

The sequence was obtained from a man younger than 40 in good health and CMV-seropositive. Specimen: PBMCs. The genes are TRBV19 and TRBJ2-6, with 9 bases lining up with TRBD1. CDR3 nucleotide sequence: TGTGCCAGTAGTCAGGGACAGGGTGGTTCTGGGGCCAACGTCCTGACTTTC. Translating it yields CASSQGQGGSGANVLTF.